This is a list of T cell receptor beta chains from one sample in a study of blood T cell repertoires in COVID-19. Assay: immunoSEQ multiplex PCR; the TCRdb copy retains only in-frame clones and omits some. The table has around 290,000 clones, around 90% seen once; the top ten hold approximately 2%. Sequenced: PBMCs or T cells enriched from blood (not recorded which). These receptors originate from a woman aged 60-75 years in a cohort exposed to, infected with or recovered from COVID-19 (not recorded which). The CDR3 runs from the conserved cysteine through the conserved F or W. A D gene is named only where the DNA matches it firmly. Size is stated for part of the rows, as once, few or many counts, or as a class when the clone is expanded.

>TRBD1|NA|TRBJ2-1|TRBV9
CASSDRDRVKNEQFF
TGTGCCAGCAGCGACCGGGACAGGGTTAAGAATGAGCAGTTCTTC
>TRBD2|NA|TRBJ2-7|TRBV7-2
CASSLTSGSYEQYF
TGTGCCAGCAGCCTGACTAGCGGGAGCTACGAGCAGTACTTC
>TRBD2|once|TRBJ2-3|TRBV7-3
CASSQGLAGVADTQYF
TGTGCCAGCAGCCAGGGACTAGCGGGAGTCGCAGATACGCAGTATTTT
>NA|NA|TRBJ1-2|TRBV5-3
CARNQKEGGNGYTF
TGTGCCAGAAACCAAAAGGAGGGGGGGAATGGCTACACCTTC
>TRBD2|NA|TRBJ2-7|TRBV7-7
CASLAGVPREQYF
TGTGCTAGCCTAGCGGGAGTCCCCAGAGAGCAGTACTTC
>NA|NA|TRBJ1-2|TRBV6-5
CASSSGTVYYGYTF
TGTGCCAGCAGTAGCGGGACGGTGTACTATGGCTACACCTTC
>TRBD1|NA|TRBJ2-7|TRBV2
CASSGLKTGAYEQYF
TGTGCCAGCAGCGGGCTTAAGACAGGGGCCTACGAGCAGTACTTC
>NA|NA|TRBJ2-4|TRBV20-1
CSASVVIQYF
TGCAGTGCTAGTGTAGTCATTCAGTACTTC
>NA|NA|TRBJ1-5|TRBV12-5
CASAPPADQPQHF
TGTGCTAGTGCCCCTCCGGCGGATCAGCCCCAGCATTTT
>TRBD2|NA|TRBJ2-1|TRBV7-9
CASSPGTSDYNEQFF
TGTGCCAGCAGCCCAGGGACTAGCGACTACAATGAGCAGTTCTTC
>TRBD1|NA|TRBJ1-2|TRBV7-9
CASSFGQEGGYTF
TGTGCCAGCAGCTTTGGACAGGAGGGTGGCTACACCTTC
>NA|NA|TRBJ1-1|TRBV5-1
CASSVGGVNTEAFF
TGCGCCAGCAGCGTAGGGGGGGTGAACACTGAAGCTTTCTTT
>NA|NA|TRBJ1-1|TRBV18
CASSPIVGVNTEAFF
TGTGCCAGCTCACCGATAGTAGGGGTGAACACTGAAGCTTTCTTT
>NA|NA|TRBJ1-2|TRBV5-1
CASSLVQSYGYTF
TGCGCCAGCAGCTTGGTCCAATCCTACGGCTACACCTTC